The rows below give T cell receptor beta chains drawn from one sample of a study of blood T cell repertoires in COVID-19. Here immunoSEQ multiplex PCR was the method, and the copy in TCRdb shows in-frame clones only, minus some. Of 150,000 to 200,000 clones listed, 85% to 90% are singletons. Input material: PBMCs or T cells enriched from blood (not recorded which). The receptors come from a woman aged 40 to 50 with acute COVID-19. Both conserved end residues are part of each CDR3. Fields, in order: J gene, V gene, clone size, D gene, CDR3 length, CDR3 protein, CDR3 DNA. A D gene is named only where the DNA matches it firmly. Not all rows give a size; the values are once, few, many and, for expanded clones, a class.

>TRBJ2-3|TRBV2|.|.|15
CASSVRLPITDTQYF
TGTGCCAGCAGTGTGAGACTACCGATTACAGATACGCAGTATTTT
>TRBJ2-3|TRBV6-2/TRBV6-3|.|TRBD1|16
CASSYLGQGRTDTQYF
TGTGCCAGCAGTTATTTGGGACAGGGCCGCACAGATACGCAGTATTTT
>TRBJ2-3|TRBV6-4|.|TRBD1|16
CASSPRTGGLVDTQYF
TGTGCCAGCAGCCCGAGGACAGGGGGCTTGGTAGATACGCAGTATTTT
>TRBJ2-2|TRBV11-2|.|TRBD2|16
CASSLVRGGNTGELFF
TGTGCCAGCAGCTTGGTGCGGGGGGGGAACACCGGGGAGCTGTTTTTT
>TRBJ2-7|TRBV6-6|.|TRBD2|15
CASRIGLAGSYEQYF
TGTGCCAGCAGAATTGGACTAGCGGGTTCCTACGAGCAGTACTTC
>TRBJ2-1|TRBV29-1|.|.|14
CSVARVGAYNEQFF
TGCAGCGTTGCCAGGGTAGGGGCCTACAATGAGCAGTTCTTC
>TRBJ2-3|TRBV28|once|.|13
CALTRRGTDTQYF
TGTGCCCTGACCCGGAGGGGCACAGATACGCAGTATTTT
>TRBJ2-2|TRBV19|.|.|13
CASRSGKAGELFF
TGTGCCAGTAGATCCGGGAAGGCCGGGGAGCTGTTTTTT
>TRBJ1-4|TRBV7-2|.|.|13
CASSLDRAGKLFF
TGTGCCAGCAGCTTAGACAGGGCAGGGAAACTGTTTTTT
>TRBJ1-1|TRBV20-1|.|.|11
CSAGTNTEAFF
TGCAGTGCGGGCACGAACACTGAAGCTTTCTTT
>TRBJ1-3|TRBV19|.|.|14
CASSSTVSGNTIYF
TGTGCCAGTAGTTCGACAGTTAGTGGAAACACCATATATTTT
>TRBJ2-5|TRBV2|few|.|13
CASRATSSETQYF
TGTGCCAGCAGGGCAACTAGCTCAGAGACCCAGTACTTC
>TRBJ2-4|TRBV7-9|.|.|16
CASSLGQPEAKNIQYF
TGTGCCAGCAGCCTAGGACAGCCTGAAGCCAAAAACATTCAGTACTTC
>TRBJ2-7|TRBV5-6|.|.|14
CASSFGAEAYEQYF
TGTGCCAGCAGCTTTGGGGCAGAAGCCTACGAGCAGTACTTC
>TRBJ2-7|TRBV3-1/TRBV3-2|few|.|14
CASSQDPFSYEQYF
TGTGCCAGCAGCCAAGATCCCTTCTCCTACGAGCAGTACTTC
>TRBJ2-5|TRBV6-6|.|TRBD1|16
CASSLSINRGLETQYF
TGTGCCAGCAGTTTATCCATTAACAGGGGGCTGGAGACCCAGTACTTC
>TRBJ1-2|TRBV28|.|.|14
CASRPDGGLYGYTF
TGTGCCAGCAGGCCGGACGGGGGGCTTTATGGCTACACCTTC
>TRBJ1-5|TRBV30|.|.|19
CAWSPPGAAIQDSNQPQHF
TGTGCCTGGAGCCCTCCAGGGGCCGCTATTCAAGATAGCAATCAGCCCCAGCATTTT
>TRBJ1-2|TRBV28|once|.|17
CASSQSQGGPINYGYTF
TGTGCCAGCAGCCAGTCGCAGGGTGGTCCGATTAACTATGGCTACACCTTC
>TRBJ1-6|TRBV5-5|.|.|15
CASSLVVMDNSPLHF
TGTGCCAGCAGCTTGGTAGTAATGGATAATTCACCCCTCCACTTT
>TRBJ1-1|TRBV19|.|TRBD1|16
CASSLKSRGRDTEAFF
TGTGCCAGTAGTTTGAAGTCCAGGGGGCGCGACACTGAAGCTTTCTTT
>TRBJ2-7|TRBV5-1|few|TRBD1|14
CASSFGTGNYEQYF
TGCGCCAGCAGCTTCGGGACAGGGAACTACGAGCAGTACTTC
>TRBJ2-1|TRBV29-1|once|TRBD2|13
CSVGTSGGNEQFF
TGCAGCGTTGGTACTAGCGGGGGTAATGAGCAGTTCTTC
>TRBJ2-1|TRBV18|once|.|14
CASSPPLGGNEQFF
TGTGCCAGCTCACCCCCCTTAGGCGGGAATGAGCAGTTCTTC
>TRBJ2-7|TRBV9|.|.|15
CASSVTDSPLYEQYF
TGTGCCAGCAGCGTAACTGATTCCCCTTTGTACGAGCAGTACTTC